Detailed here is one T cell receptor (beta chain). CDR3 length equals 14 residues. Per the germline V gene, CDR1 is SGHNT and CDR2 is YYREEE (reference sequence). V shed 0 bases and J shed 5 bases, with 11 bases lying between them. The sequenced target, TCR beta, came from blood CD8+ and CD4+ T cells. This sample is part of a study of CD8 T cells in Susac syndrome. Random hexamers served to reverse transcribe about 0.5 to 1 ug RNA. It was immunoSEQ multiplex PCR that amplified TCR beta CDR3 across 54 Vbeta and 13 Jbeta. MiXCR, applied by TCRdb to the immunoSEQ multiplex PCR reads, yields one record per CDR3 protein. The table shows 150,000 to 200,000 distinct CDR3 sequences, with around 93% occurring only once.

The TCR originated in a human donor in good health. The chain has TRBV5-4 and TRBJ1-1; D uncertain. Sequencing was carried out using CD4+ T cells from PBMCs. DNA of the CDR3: TGTGCCAGCAGCTTGGGGGCCGTAGGGACTGAAGCTTTCTTT. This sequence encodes CASSLGAVGTEAFF.